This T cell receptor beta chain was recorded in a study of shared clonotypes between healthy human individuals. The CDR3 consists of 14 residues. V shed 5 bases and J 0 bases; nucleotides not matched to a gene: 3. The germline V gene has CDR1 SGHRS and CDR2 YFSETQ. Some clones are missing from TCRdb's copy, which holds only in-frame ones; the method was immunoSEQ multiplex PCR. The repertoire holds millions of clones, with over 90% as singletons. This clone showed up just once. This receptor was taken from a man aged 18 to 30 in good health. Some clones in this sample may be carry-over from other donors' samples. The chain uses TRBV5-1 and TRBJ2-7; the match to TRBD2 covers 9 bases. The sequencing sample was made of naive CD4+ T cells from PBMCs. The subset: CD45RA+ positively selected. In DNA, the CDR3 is TGCGCCAGCAGTCGGACTAGCGTCTCCTACGAGCAGTACTTC. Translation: CASSRTSVSYEQYF.